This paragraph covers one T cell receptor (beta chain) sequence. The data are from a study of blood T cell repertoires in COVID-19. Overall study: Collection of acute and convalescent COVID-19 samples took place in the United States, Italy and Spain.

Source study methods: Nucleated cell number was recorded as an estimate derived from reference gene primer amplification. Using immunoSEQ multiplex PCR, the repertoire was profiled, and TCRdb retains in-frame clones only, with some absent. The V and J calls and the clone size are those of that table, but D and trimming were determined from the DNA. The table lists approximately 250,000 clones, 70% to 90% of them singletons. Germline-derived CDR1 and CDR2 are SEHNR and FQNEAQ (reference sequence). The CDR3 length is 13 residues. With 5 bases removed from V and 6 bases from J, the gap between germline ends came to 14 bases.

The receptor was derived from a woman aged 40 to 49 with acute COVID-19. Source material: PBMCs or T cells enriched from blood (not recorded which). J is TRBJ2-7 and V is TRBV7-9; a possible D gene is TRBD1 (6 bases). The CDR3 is CASSTRQEVEQYV. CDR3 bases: TGTGCCAGCAGCACAAGACAGGAGGTCGAGCAGTACGTC.